The next 22 T cell receptor beta chains were all read from a single sample in a study of blood T cell repertoires in COVID-19. The method was immunoSEQ multiplex PCR; TCRdb's version includes in-frame clones alone and lacks a portion of them. The table includes about 93,000 clones, 75% to 90% detected once. What was sequenced was peripheral blood. These receptor sequences come from a human donor with active COVID-19. The donor label of this sample is uncertain.

V is TRBV27 and J is TRBJ1-2; D remains ambiguous. CDR1 is MNHEY and CDR2 is SMNVEV in the germline V gene (reference sequence). The length of the CDR3 is 14 residues. V was shortened by 4 bases and J by 2 bases, with 11 bases between the two germline ends. The CDR3 coding sequence is TGTGCCAGCAGTTCCCTGGGCAGGAACTATGGCTACACCTTC. Encoded protein: CASSSLGRNYGYTF.

The rearrangement uses TRBV7-9 and TRBJ1-1, with 8 bases fitting TRBD1. V lost 4 bases to trimming and J lost 4 bases; unmatched junction nucleotides: 11. Germline lookup yields CDR1 SEHNR and CDR2 FQNEAQ (reference sequence). The CDR3 has 16 amino acids. CDR3 sequence: CASSSRTGKFVTEAFF. CDR3 in DNA: TGTGCCAGCAGCTCCAGGACAGGGAAGTTCGTCACTGAAGCTTTCTTT.

The chain is built from TRBV3-1 (or the pseudogene TRBV3-2) and TRBJ2-2, with 11 bases that match TRBD2. The CDR3 is 16 amino acids. The ends lost 4 bases at V and 6 bases at J; junction bases unmatched: 7. Germline values: CDR1 LGHDT, CDR2 YNNKEL (reference sequence). CDR3 nucleotides: TGTGCCAGCAGCCCGTCTAGCGGGGGGCCCCCCGGGGAGCTGTTTTTT. This encodes CASSPSSGGPPGELFF.

The V call is TRBV28, the J call TRBJ1-2; 8 nucleotides line up with TRBD1. The CDR3 runs 16 residues. Germline V CDR1 and CDR2: MDHEN, SYDVKM. The J segment lost 7 bases and the V segment lost 5 bases, leaving 15 bases of the junction unmatched. CDR3 loop: CASSPSGQGRVGGYTF. Here the CDR3 DNA reads TGTGCCAGCAGTCCCTCCGGACAGGGAAGGGTAGGTGGCTACACCTTC.

The genes are TRBV9 and TRBJ1-5, with D perhaps matching TRBD1 (6 bases). This CDR3 region has 17 residues. V lost 5 bases and J lost 2, with 20 bases in between. CDR1 is SGDLS and CDR2 is YYNGEE in the germline V gene. CDR3: CASRAGQGLAGNQPQHF. The CDR3, as DNA: TGTGCCAGCAGGGCAGGTCAGGGGCTAGCCGGCAATCAGCCCCAGCATTTT.

The rearrangement uses TRBV5-6 and TRBJ2-7; TRBD1 aligns across 7 bases. V trimming: 8 bases; J trimming: 1 base; junction bases outside the gene matches: 21. The CDR3 extends over 18 amino acids. The germline V gene has CDR1 SGHDT and CDR2 YYEEEE. This CDR3 reads CASSSQFHRGQNSYEQYF. The CDR3 nucleotides read TGTGCCAGTTCTTCACAATTCCACAGGGGTCAAAATTCCTACGAGCAGTACTTC.

V is TRBV7-3 and J is TRBJ2-3, with TRBD1 identical over 7 bases. Germline lookup yields CDR1 SGHTA and CDR2 FQGTGA. CDR3 length: 15 residues. V shed 3 bases, J shed 6 bases, and the junction held 9 bases outside the gene matches. The CDR3, as DNA: TGTGCCAGCAGCTTTGAGGGGGCCCGGGCGGATACGCAGTATTTT. Protein product: CASSFEGARADTQYF.

The chain carries TRBV10-3 and TRBJ2-7; TRBD2 agrees at 14 bases. The CDR3 is 14 amino acids. V shed 4 bases, J shed 6 bases, and the junction held 2 bases outside the gene matches. The germline V gene has CDR1 ENHRY and CDR2 SYGVKD. CDR3 sequence (DNA): TGTGCCATCAGTGGAGGACTAGCGGGGGGCGAGCAGTACTTC. Translating it yields CAISGGLAGGEQYF.

This clone has just one count. The V and J genes are TRBV9 and TRBJ2-2, with 11 bases matching TRBD2. The CDR3 sequence is 17 residues long. V gave up 3 bases and J gave up 4 bases; unmatched junction bases: 8. Looked up from germline, CDR1 is SGDLS and CDR2 is YYNGEE. CDR3 sequence reads: CASSAPTSGDVTGELFF. In DNA form, the CDR3 reads TGTGCCAGCAGCGCCCCGACTAGCGGGGATGTCACCGGGGAGCTGTTTTTT. Filled out from reference TRBV9 and TRBJ2-2, the complete variable domain reads DSGVTQTPKHLITATGQRVTLRCSPRSGDLSVYWYQQSLDQGLQFLIQYYNGEERAKGNILERFSAQQFPDLHSELNLSSLELGDSALYFCASSAPTSGDVTGELFFGEGSRLTVL.

The rearrangement joins TRBV7-9 to TRBJ2-7; tentatively, D is TRBD1 (5 bases). CDR1 is SEHNR, CDR2 FQNEAQ, per germline (reference sequence). V gave up 4 bases and J gave up 6 bases, with 13 bases separating them. CDR3 size: 13 residues. In DNA, the CDR3 is TGTGCCAGCAGCTACGAGCAGGGTACCGAGCAGTACTTC. Protein sequence: CASSYEQGTEQYF.

V usage is TRBV6-6 and J usage is TRBJ2-2; 11 nucleotides agree with TRBD2. CDR3 size: 14 residues. In germline, CDR1 is MNHNY, CDR2 SVGAGI (reference sequence). V lost 6 bases, J lost 7 bases, and 4 bases stayed unmatched. The CDR3 reads CASSTSGGVGELFF. The DNA for the CDR3 is TGTGCCAGCAGCACTAGCGGGGGTGTCGGGGAGCTGTTTTTT.

CDR3 loop: CASSEFMSSYNSPLHF. In DNA form, the CDR3 reads TGTGCCAGCAGTGAATTCATGAGCTCCTATAATTCACCCCTCCACTTT. The gene calls are TRBV25-1 and TRBJ1-6; D ambiguous. V was shortened by 1 base and J by 0 bases, with 7 bases between the two germline ends. Germline assignment: CDR1 MGHDK and CDR2 SYGVNS. The length of the CDR3 is 16 residues.

This clone was counted between two and nine times. V and J are TRBV29-1 and TRBJ1-1; possibly TRBD1 for D (5 bases). The germline V gene encodes CDR1 SQVTM and CDR2 ANQGSEA. Deletions cut 0 bases from V and 4 bases from J, with 12 bases between. The CDR3 length is 14 residues. CDR3 in DNA: TGCAGCGTTGAAGATCCGGGGGGAGGCACTGAAGCTTTCTTT. It translates to CSVEDPGGGTEAFF.

This clone has only a few counts. The chain combines TRBV5-1 with TRBJ1-4; 8 nucleotides match TRBD1. Germline-derived CDR1 and CDR2 are SGHRS and YFSETQ. The CDR3 covers 14 residues. The V gene end was trimmed by 3 bases and the J gene end by 2 bases; junction bases not matched to a gene: 0. In DNA, the CDR3 is TGCGCCAGCAGCTGGACAGGGACTAATGAAAAACTGTTTTTT. Protein: CASSWTGTNEKLFF.

Here the CDR3 reads CASSPPPAGVKFYEQYF. CDR3 DNA sequence: TGTGCCAGCAGCCCTCCTCCCGCAGGGGTGAAGTTCTACGAGCAGTACTTC. The gene calls are TRBV5-6 and TRBJ2-7; D might be TRBD1 (6 bases). Trimming shortened V by 4 bases and J by 3 bases, and 23 bases separated the two germline ends. CDR3 length equals 17 residues. Germline CDR1 SGHDT, CDR2 YYEEEE.

CDR3 residues: CASSQADWERGAQYF. CDR3 nucleotides: TGCGCCAGCAGCCAAGCGGACTGGGAGCGGGGGGCCCAGTACTTC. V and J are TRBV4-3 and TRBJ2-5, with TRBD2 identical over 9 bases. This CDR3 has 15 residues. The germline V gene encodes CDR1 LGHNA and CDR2 YSLEER. With V trimmed by 1 base and J by 9 bases, 9 bases remained unmatched.

The chain couples TRBV12-2 to TRBJ1-2; the table names TRBD1, a call not compared with the DNA. TRBV12-2 constitutes a pseudogene. The length of the CDR3 is 16 residues. In DNA form, the CDR3 reads TGTGCAAGTCGCTTAGCGGGGAGACAGGGGAACTATGGCTACACCTTC. Residues: CASRLAGRQGNYGYTF.

The chain recombines TRBV2 with TRBJ2-7; unclear D gene. The CDR3 covers 12 residues. From germline, CDR1 is SNHLY and CDR2 FYNNEI. With 6 bases removed from V and 5 bases from J, the gap between germline ends came to 11 bases. As DNA, the CDR3 is TGTGCCAGCAGGCCGAGACAAAACGAGCAGTACTTC. Its protein is CASRPRQNEQYF.

The chain has TRBV27 and TRBJ2-2, with 7 bases fitting TRBD2. The CDR3 loop spans 18 amino acids. V lost 1 base and J lost 5; bases outside the gene matches: 13. Germline lookup yields CDR1 MNHEY and CDR2 SMNVEV (reference sequence). CDR3: CASSLLPRDPGGTGELFF. CDR3 nucleotides: TGTGCCAGCAGTTTATTGCCCCGGGACCCCGGGGGGACCGGGGAGCTGTTTTTT.

The chain is built from TRBV7-9 and TRBJ2-7, with D perhaps matching TRBD2 (6 bases). Per germline, CDR1 SEHNR and CDR2 FQNEAQ (reference sequence). V lost 2 bases, J lost 4 bases, and 9 bases lay in between. CDR3 length equals 13 residues. CDR3 amino acids: CASSLPSEYEQYF. CDR3 in DNA: TGTGCCAGCAGCTTACCTAGCGAGTACGAGCAGTACTTC. Combining the CDR3 with reference TRBV7-9 and TRBJ2-7 gives the whole variable domain DTGVSQNPRHKITKRGQNVTFRCDPISEHNRLYWYRQTLGQGPEFLTYFQNEAQLEKSRLLSDRFSAERPKGSFSTLEIQRTEQGDSAMYLCASSLPSEYEQYFGPGTRLTVT.

The V gene is TRBV5-6, the J gene TRBJ2-1; TRBD2 matches 16 bases. The germline V gene has CDR1 SGHDT and CDR2 YYEEEE. The CDR3 runs 17 residues. V dropped 4 bases and J dropped 4; count of bases not matched to a gene: 5. CDR3 nucleotide sequence: TGTGCCAGCAGCCCGGGGACTAGCGGGGGGGTGTACAATGAGCAGTTCTTC. Its protein product is CASSPGTSGGVYNEQFF.

The chain has TRBV5-6 and TRBJ2-2; 9 nucleotides match TRBD2. The CDR3 covers 17 residues. The germline V gene encodes CDR1 SGHDT and CDR2 YYEEEE. The ends lost 0 bases at V and 7 bases at J; junction bases unmatched: 10. The DNA for the CDR3 is TGTGCCAGCAGCTTGGCCAAGGCGGGGGGGCCGATCGGGGAGCTGTTTTTT. It encodes CASSLAKAGGPIGELFF.